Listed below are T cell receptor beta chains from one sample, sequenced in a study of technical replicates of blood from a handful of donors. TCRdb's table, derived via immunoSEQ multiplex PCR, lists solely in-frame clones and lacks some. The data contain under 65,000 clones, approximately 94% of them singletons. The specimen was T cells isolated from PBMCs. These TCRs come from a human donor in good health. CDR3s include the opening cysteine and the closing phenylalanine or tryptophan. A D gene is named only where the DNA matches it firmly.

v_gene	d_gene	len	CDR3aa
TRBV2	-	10	CASGEYEQYF
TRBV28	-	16	CASSLNTFSGANVLTF
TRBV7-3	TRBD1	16	CASSLSQGAGYNEQFF
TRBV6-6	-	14	CASSYSGIFEKLFF
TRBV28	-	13	CASSSQGNYGYTF
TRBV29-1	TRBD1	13	CSVVDRGTHEQYF
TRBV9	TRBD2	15	CASSPRLSGRDEQYF
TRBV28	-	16	CASTPAGARGNNGYTF
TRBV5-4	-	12	CASSSGQTKAFF
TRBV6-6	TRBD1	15	CASTKDRGGGQPQHF
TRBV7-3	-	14	CASSLGRNSYEQYF
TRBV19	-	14	CASNAGGLSYEQYF
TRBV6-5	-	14	CASRSGEIIDGYTF
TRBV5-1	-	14	CASSVLQGGYGYTF
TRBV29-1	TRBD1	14	CSVDTGQGPYEQYF
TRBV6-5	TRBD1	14	CASSKTGSGTEAFF
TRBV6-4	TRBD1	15	CASGTGGSGANVLTF
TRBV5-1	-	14	CASSLSGGNTEAFF
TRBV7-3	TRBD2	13	CASSTSGINEQFF
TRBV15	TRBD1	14	CATSVDRGADEQFF
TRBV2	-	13	CASGVSTTYEQYF
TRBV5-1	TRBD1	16	CASSRRATGAYQPQHF
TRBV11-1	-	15	CASSFWTATTGELFF
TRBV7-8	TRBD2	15	CASSAGRDFYNEQFF
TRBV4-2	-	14	CASSQPGSYNEQFF
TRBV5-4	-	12	CASSDTTGEAFF
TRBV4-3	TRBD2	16	CASSPVLAGVYPEQYF
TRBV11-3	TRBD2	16	CASSSFLREVGNEQFF
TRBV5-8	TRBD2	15	CASSFSGISSDEQYF
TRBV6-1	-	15	CASRGSGTLGTEAFF
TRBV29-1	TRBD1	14	CSVEGDRPTGELFF
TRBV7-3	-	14	CASSSTPSADTQYF
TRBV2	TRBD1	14	CASRAGTDYQPQHF
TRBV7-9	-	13	CASSYGLFNEQFF
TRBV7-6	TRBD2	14	CASGPGLFTGELFF
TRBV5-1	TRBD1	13	CASSGQGGQPQHF
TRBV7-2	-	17	CASSLGLWALGGNEQFF
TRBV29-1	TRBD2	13	CSVSGSRTNEQFF
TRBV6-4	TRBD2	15	CASSLGLAGIDTQYF
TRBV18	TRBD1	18	CASSLTRFLGTGVYGYTF
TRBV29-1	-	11	CSVTQNYGYTF